This T cell receptor (beta chain) is from a study of blood T cell repertoires in COVID-19. As for the study in general: Nucleic acid was either cDNA or gDNA, and it came from T cells, B-cell-depleted T cells, or PBMCs.

V lost 7 bases and J lost 7; bases outside the gene matches: 5. CDR1 and CDR2 from the germline V gene are SGHNT and YYREEE (reference sequence). The CDR3 is 13 residues long. Methods used by the authors: Using reference gene primer amplification, nucleated cell counts were estimated. Sequencing was performed with immunoSEQ multiplex PCR; in TCRdb, only in-frame clones are kept and a portion is missing. The V and J calls and clone size are taken from that table; D and trimming were inferred from the DNA. The data contain around 310,000 clones, 85% to 90% of them singletons. The TCR was taken from a woman aged 50 to 60 with active or convalescent COVID-19. The J gene is TRBJ2-1, the V gene TRBV5-4, with TRBD1 identical over 10 bases. Sequenced sample: peripheral blood. The CDR3 DNA is TGTGCCAGCCGACAGGGGGCTTTGAATGAGCAGTTCTTC. Amino acids: CASRQGALNEQFF.